This TCR beta chain was profiled in a study of blood T cell repertoires in COVID-19. Study summary: The analysed material was cDNA or gDNA that came from T cells, B-cell-depleted T cells, or PBMCs.

Trimming took 3 bases from V and 7 from J, leaving 13 bases between them. From germline, CDR1 is LNHDA and CDR2 SQIVND (reference sequence). The CDR3 is 15 residues long. How the authors handled the data: Scientists estimated how many nucleated cells there were by amplifying reference gene primers. Data came from immunoSEQ multiplex PCR; TCRdb stores just in-frame clones and leaves some out. V and J calls and clone size are given by that table; D and trimming were obtained from the DNA. The sample yields under 200,000 clones, 86% seen once. The chain employs TRBV19 and TRBJ1-6; no clear D gene. The sample taken for sequencing was PBMCs or T cells enriched from blood (not recorded which). The sequence derives from a man aged 35 to 55 with acute COVID-19. CDR3 amino acids: CASSINKGGNSPLHF. The CDR3 region has the DNA TGTGCCAGTAGTATCAATAAGGGAGGGAATTCACCCCTCCACTTT.